Included here is one T cell receptor (beta chain) sequence, with context. Its antigen is not known. Focal radiation plus CTLA-4 blockade with ipilimumab was given to patients with chemo-refractory metastatic non-small-cell lung cancer. The CDR3 sequence is 13 residues long. Per germline, CDR1 MNHEY and CDR2 SVGAGI. J gave up 5 bases and V 0 bases, and 0 bases lay outside the gene matches. This sample is part of a study of radiotherapy plus CTLA-4 blockade in lung cancer. As for the study in general: Among all patients, 18% showed objective responses, while about 34% had disease control. General study results and limits: An expansion of tumor-derived TCR clones occurred in blood after radiotherapy plus ipilimumab. Early blood T cell clone changes and increased post-radiation serum interferon-beta were reportedly the strongest response predictors.

Using immunoSEQ multiplex PCR, the repertoire was profiled, and TCRdb retains in-frame clones only, with some absent. Among approximately 110,000 clones listed, about four fifths were seen once. This rearrangement joins TRBV6-5 to TRBJ2-5; 7 nucleotides agree with TRBD1. The TCR was taken from a human donor with non-small cell lung cancer that progressed on radiotherapy plus ipilimumab. Some clones in this sample may be carry-over from other donors' samples. The sample consisted of peripheral blood, taken from a patient treated with radiotherapy plus ipilimumab. Here the CDR3 reads CASSYSDRETQYF. In DNA, the CDR3 is TGTGCCAGCAGTTACTCGGACAGGGAGACCCAGTACTTC.